These T cell receptor beta chains were read from a single sample in a study of blood T cell repertoires in COVID-19. Assay: immunoSEQ multiplex PCR; the TCRdb copy retains only in-frame clones and omits some. The sample carries fewer than 110,000 clones, 84% recorded once. Sequenced sample: peripheral blood. The receptors come from a human donor in a cohort sampled during active COVID-19. Each CDR3 is given with its conserved first and last residue. Fields, in order: D gene, V gene, CDR3 length, clone size, J gene, CDR3 protein, CDR3 DNA. A D gene is named only where the DNA matches it firmly. Size tells how often a clone was seen (once, few, many) or the class of an expanded clone, and some rows leave it out.

TRBD2	TRBV11-3	16	once	TRBJ2-1	CASSLIAGGTYNEQFF	TGTGCCAGCAGCCTAATCGCGGGGGGGACCTACAATGAGCAGTTCTTC
NA	TRBV19	14	once	TRBJ1-1	CASSKGGMNTEAFF	TGTGCCAGTAGTAAGGGGGGGATGAACACTGAAGCTTTCTTT
TRBD1	TRBV6-5	15	NA	TRBJ1-2	CASSSGQGIPRGYTF	TGTGCCAGCAGTTCGGGACAGGGGATCCCAAGGGGCTACACCTTC
TRBD1	TRBV13	15	NA	TRBJ2-3	CASSLAGQVSDTQYF	TGTGCCAGCAGCTTAGCGGGACAGGTTTCAGATACGCAGTATTTT
NA	TRBV19	14	once	TRBJ1-2	CASSTLKVGYGYTF	TGTGCCAGTAGTACGCTAAAGGTGGGCTACGGCTACACCTTC
NA	TRBV5-1	13	few	TRBJ2-3	CASSSSGTDTQYF	TGCGCCAGCAGCTCGTCAGGTACGGATACGCAGTATTTT
NA	TRBV15	14	NA	TRBJ1-5	CATSRDQGVQPQHF	TGTGCCACCAGCAGAGATCAGGGTGTTCAGCCCCAGCATTTT
TRBD1	TRBV7-9	14	NA	TRBJ1-2	CASSPRDRVSGYTF	TGTGCCAGCAGCCCCCGGGACAGGGTCTCTGGCTACACCTTC
TRBD2	TRBV7-2	15	NA	TRBJ2-1	CASSLVAGGGNEQFF	TGTGCCAGCAGCTTAGTAGCGGGGGGAGGAAATGAGCAGTTCTTC
NA	TRBV7-2	15	NA	TRBJ1-1	CASSSQQISNTEAFF	TGTGCCAGCAGCTCGCAACAGATATCGAACACTGAAGCTTTCTTT
NA	TRBV3-1/TRBV3-2	14	NA	TRBJ1-1	CASSQLTRVTEAFF	TGTGCCAGCAGCCAACTGACCAGGGTCACTGAAGCTTTCTTT
NA	TRBV19	15	NA	TRBJ2-5	CASSLTDSKSETQYF	TGTGCCAGTAGCCTGACGGACAGTAAATCAGAGACCCAGTACTTC
TRBD1	TRBV3-1/TRBV3-2	15	NA	TRBJ2-7	CASSQGQGGFYEQYF	TGTGCCAGCAGCCAAGGACAGGGGGGGTTCTACGAGCAGTACTTC
NA	TRBV5-6	13	NA	TRBJ1-2	CASSQSYPYGYTF	TGTGCCAGCAGCCAATCCTACCCCTATGGCTACACCTTC
NA	TRBV7-9	16	NA	TRBJ1-4	CASSLGQGRTNEKLFF	TGTGCCAGCAGCTTAGGGCAGGGAAGAACTAATGAAAAACTGTTTTTT
TRBD2	TRBV11-2	16	NA	TRBJ2-3	CASRLNGGGSADTQYF	TGTGCCAGCAGGCTAAACGGGGGGGGGTCCGCAGATACGCAGTATTTT
TRBD2	TRBV9	16	NA	TRBJ2-1	CASSVGRLAGGNEQFF	TGTGCCAGCAGCGTAGGGAGACTAGCGGGGGGCAATGAGCAGTTCTTC
TRBD1	TRBV11-2	17	NA	TRBJ1-2	CASSPLPGQGIQNGYTF	TGTGCCAGCAGCCCCCTCCCGGGACAGGGGATTCAAAATGGCTACACCTTC
NA	TRBV30	13	NA	TRBJ1-5	CAWSVQNNQPQHF	TGTGCCTGGAGTGTACAGAACAATCAGCCCCAGCATTTT
TRBD2	TRBV6-5	16	NA	TRBJ2-3	CASSFTRGGGADTQYF	TGTGCCAGCAGTTTTACAAGGGGCGGGGGGGCTGATACGCAGTATTTT
TRBD1	TRBV7-3	13	NA	TRBJ2-1	CASSVKGAGEQFF	TGTGCCAGCAGCGTGAAGGGGGCAGGGGAGCAGTTCTTC
TRBD1	TRBV28	15	NA	TRBJ2-2	CASIRQGLWAGELFF	TGTGCCAGCATAAGACAGGGATTATGGGCCGGGGAGCTGTTTTTT
NA	TRBV5-5	14	NA	TRBJ2-2	CASTMIGASGELFF	TGTGCCAGCACCATGATAGGGGCTTCCGGGGAGCTGTTTTTT
TRBD1	TRBV7-6	12	NA	TRBJ2-7	CASSDRGYEQYF	TGTGCCAGCAGCGACAGGGGCTACGAGCAGTACTTC
NA	TRBV11-2	13	NA	TRBJ1-1	CASASWGPLGAFF	TGTGCCAGCGCCTCGTGGGGCCCCCTTGGAGCTTTCTTT
TRBD2	TRBV4-2	16	NA	TRBJ2-5	CASSPSTSGGAETQYF	TGTGCCAGCAGCCCTTCTACTAGCGGGGGGGCCGAGACCCAGTACTTC